Ten or more counts support the clone carrying this TCR beta chain. The data are from a study of spatial heterogeneity in lung cancer. Germline assignment: CDR1 WNHNN and CDR2 SYGVQD (reference sequence). The CDR3 loop spans 13 amino acids. Trimming pared 2 bases from V and 2 bases from J, leaving 5 bases between. TCRdb used MiXCR to reprocess the 5' RACE reads, holding one entry per CDR3 protein. This sample has roughly 40,000 distinct CDR3 sequences, with about 6.7% found just once. Sample time point: sample taken at primary tumor resection. Unsorted tumor, nontumor lung tissue or cryopreserved PBMC supplied the whole RNA.

The sequence was obtained from a female donor with early-stage non-small cell lung cancer. The material was PBMCs, obtained at surgery. The J gene is TRBJ2-3, the V gene TRBV10-1; D is unresolved. CDR3 bases: TGCGCCAGCAGTGAGGGGAACACAGATACGCAGTATTTT. Residues: CASSEGNTDTQYF.